The 3 T cell receptor beta chains below come from one sample, sequenced in a study of Ad26.COV2.S vaccination and SARS-CoV-2 variants (dated by TCRdb to the early 2020s). The library relied on the immunoSEQ multiplex PCR assay. The table was pulled from immuneACCESS by TCRdb, which kept in-frame rearrangements only. Such tables lose some clones; where checked, under half of the loss comes from unresolved V genes, and the rest has no known cause. Here the sample has some 420,000 clones; roughly 90% occur a single time. Approximately 4% of the sample belongs to the ten largest clones. Taken with the paper, the label for treatment or condition translates to: around 19 received Ad26.COV2.S at low or high dose, single or two shots; roughly five received placebo; per-sample allocation not given. For vaccine and placebo recipients, repertoires were sequenced using samples collected on day 63 after the first injection.

Sequences were derived from peripheral blood, sampled in a trial of Ad26.COV2.S vaccine versus placebo. Every receptor here comes from a person between 18 and 65 years old who received the Ad26.COV2.S COVID-19 vaccine or a placebo.

The V call is TRBV5-8, the J call TRBJ2-7; no clear D. In germline, CDR1 is SGHTS, CDR2 YDEGEE. The CDR3 extends over 11 amino acids. V was shortened by 4 bases and J by 7 bases, with 9 bases between the two germline ends. The DNA for the CDR3 is TGTGCCAGCAGCGCTACGGTGGAGCAGTACTTC. Its protein product is CASSATVEQYF.

The chain uses TRBV11-3 and TRBJ2-3, with 10 bases fitting TRBD2. CDR3 length equals 15 residues. Germline V lookup: CDR1 SGHNT, CDR2 YENEEA. The V segment lost 3 bases and the J segment 9 bases; nucleotides outside the gene matches: 9. The CDR3 protein is CASSLEAGGLGTQYF. For the CDR3, the DNA is TGTGCCAGCAGCTTGGAAGCGGGGGGGCTAGGGACGCAGTATTTT.

DNA of the CDR3: TGTGCCAGCAGCCCACACAGCACTGAAGCTTTCTTT. Amino acid sequence: CASSPHSTEAFF. This chain links TRBV11-1 with TRBJ1-1; D is unclear. The V gene's germline CDR1 is SGHAT and CDR2 FQDESV (reference sequence). The CDR3 loop spans 12 amino acids. With 5 bases removed from V and 4 bases from J, the gap between germline ends came to 8 bases.